A single sample gave rise to the 5 T cell receptor beta chains below, sequenced in a study of somatic mutations in cytotoxic T cells in rheumatoid arthritis. Libraries were prepared by immunoSEQ multiplex PCR; TCRdb keeps only in-frame clonotypes and omits some of them. The table includes approximately 23,000 clones, about four fifths detected once. The specimen was CD8+ T cells sorted from blood. The receptors were sampled from an adult with rheumatoid arthritis.

The V and J genes are TRBV4-3 and TRBJ2-3, with 7 bases that match TRBD2. The CDR3 covers 17 residues. From germline, CDR1 is LGHNA and CDR2 YSLEER. After removal of 1 base from V and 1 base from J, the junction contained 8 bases not matched to a gene. The CDR3 DNA follows: TGCGCCAGCAGCCAAGGGGGTGCGGGGGTACGCACAGATACGCAGTATTTT. It specifies CASSQGGAGVRTDTQYF.

The chain is built from TRBV10-3 and TRBJ2-7; the match to TRBD1 covers 9 bases. The CDR3 runs to 14 residues. Germline CDR1 is ENHRY and CDR2 is SYGVKD. V shed 6 bases and J 6 bases; nucleotides not matched to a gene: 9. The CDR3 nucleotides read TGTGCCATCAGGGCCGAGACAGGGGGTTTCGAGCAGTACTTC. This gives the protein CAIRAETGGFEQYF.

The genes are TRBV5-5 and TRBJ2-5, with 7 bases identical to TRBD2. There are 13 residues in the CDR3. J was trimmed by 3 bases and V by 4 bases; bases with no gene match: 3. Germline CDR1 SGHKS, CDR2 YYEKEE (reference sequence). The CDR3 spells CASSATSKETQYF. As DNA, the CDR3 is TGTGCCAGCAGCGCGACTAGCAAAGAGACCCAGTACTTC.

CDR3: CASRLGGQPQHF. The DNA of the CDR3 is TGTGCCAGCAGACTGGGAGGTCAGCCCCAGCATTTT. The chain recombines TRBV7-2 with TRBJ1-5; no clear D gene. Germline values: CDR1 SGHTA, CDR2 FQGNSA. The CDR3 is 12 residues long. Trimming removed 6 bases from V and 6 bases from J, with 9 bases in between.

CDR3 in amino acids: CASSDWGLGNTIYF. Here the CDR3 DNA reads TGTGCCAGCAGTGATTGGGGGCTTGGAAACACCATATATTTT. V and J are TRBV2 and TRBJ1-3, with D perhaps matching TRBD1 (6 bases). The CDR3 totals 14 residues. The V end lost 3 bases, the J end lost 3 bases, and 9 bases lay between the germline ends. Germline lookup yields CDR1 SNHLY and CDR2 FYNNEI.